This note documents a single T cell receptor (beta chain) sequence. What it binds is not known. The donors were part of the validation cohort of over a hundred subjects. That cohort was separate from the first cohort, which comprised about 670 subjects. Germline CDR1 SGHTA, CDR2 FQGNSA. Trimming pared 1 base from V and 3 bases from J, leaving 12 bases between. The CDR3 length is 15 residues. The repertoire was sequenced with immunoSEQ multiplex PCR; TCRdb's copy has only in-frame clones and lacks some. The sample holds roughly 250,000 clones, about 83% seen once. The source of the sample is a study of cytomegalovirus exposure and HLA in healthy donors. Whole-study findings and limits: The tendency of first-cohort TCR clusters to co-occur in the 100 to 150 validation repertoires was identified by a subsequent analysis.

This sequence joins TRBV7-2 and TRBJ1-1, with D perhaps matching TRBD1 (5 bases). The sequencing input was PBMCs. The sequence was obtained from a man aged 18 to 29 in good health and CMV-seronegative. The CDR3 bases are TGTGCCAGCAGCTTAGTCGGGGGACTTGACACTGAAGCTTTCTTT. This sequence encodes CASSLVGGLDTEAFF.